The entry that follows covers one T cell receptor beta chain sequence. Germline V gene sequence: CDR1 SGHRS, CDR2 YFSETQ. This CDR3 has 14 amino acids. The V end lost 2 bases, the J end lost 1 base, and 9 bases lay between the germline ends. This sample is part of a study of shared clonotypes between healthy human individuals. Deep level was the assay's run setting. The authors split each subset's genomic DNA evenly across several immunoSEQ plates. TCRdb's table, derived via immunoSEQ multiplex PCR, lists solely in-frame clones and lacks some. The sample carries fewer than 650,000 clones, 75% to 85% recorded once.

This clonotype was sampled from a woman aged 35 to 49 in good health. Some clones in this sample may be carry-over from other donors' samples. V usage is TRBV5-1 and J usage is TRBJ2-5; D remains ambiguous. Sequencing used PBMCs. The CDR3 DNA reads TGCGCCAGCAGCTTTACGGGTTTCCAAGAGACCCAGTACTTC. The encoded protein is CASSFTGFQETQYF. Using reference TRBV5-1 and TRBJ2-5 for the parts outside the CDR3, the full variable domain is KAGVTQTPRYLIKTRGQQVTLSCSPISGHRSVSWYQQTPGQGLQFLFEYFSETQRNKGNFPGRFSGRQFSNSRSEMNVSTLELGDSALYLCASSFTGFQETQYFGPGTRLLVL.